The entry below describes one T cell receptor beta chain. This specimen comes from a study of T cell repertoires in cytomegalovirus infection. TCRdb recomputed calls from the reads with MiXCR, one row per CDR3 protein. This sample yields about 190,000 distinct CDR3 sequences, of which 28% are seen a single time; roughly 29% belongs to the top ten. Germline V lookup: CDR1 SGHDT, CDR2 YYEEEE. The J segment lost 6 bases and the V segment lost 4 bases, leaving 11 bases of the junction unmatched. This CDR3 contains 15 residues. The genes are TRBV5-6 and TRBJ1-1, with TRBD1 identical over 8 bases. The source is a human donor in good health (CMV status not recorded). Some clones in this sample may be carry-over from other donors' samples. Sequencing was performed on PBMCs. As DNA, the CDR3 is TGTGCCAGCAGCCTCGAGGCAGGGGGCGATTCTGAAGCTTTCTTT. Translating it yields CASSLEAGGDSEAFF.